A selection of T cell receptor beta chains follows, all from one sample in a study of shared clonotypes between healthy human individuals. TCRdb's table, derived via immunoSEQ multiplex PCR, lists solely in-frame clones and lacks some. Of more than 1 million clones detected, 78% appear once; the ten largest clones hold around 0.47%. Specimen: memory CD4+ T cells from PBMCs. All receptors come from a man younger than 30 in good health. Some clones in this sample may be carry-over from other donors' samples. The CDR3 runs from the conserved cysteine through the conserved F or W. The D gene is left open where the match is weak. Rows may omit the clone size; those that give it use once, few, many or a size class.

clone size: .
J gene: TRBJ1-1
D gene: .
V gene: TRBV6-1
CDR3 DNA: TGTGCCAGCAGTGAATATAGAATCAACACTGAAGCTTTCTTT
CDR3 protein: CASSEYRINTEAFF

clone size: .
J gene: TRBJ2-2
D gene: TRBD1
V gene: TRBV5-1
CDR3 DNA: TGCGCCAGCAGCCGGGACAGGAGGGACACCGGGGAGCTGTTTTTT
CDR3 protein: CASSRDRRDTGELFF

clone size: once
J gene: TRBJ2-3
D gene: .
V gene: TRBV30
CDR3 DNA: TGTGCCTGGAGTCGCATGGGGGCAGATACGCAGTATTTT
CDR3 protein: CAWSRMGADTQYF

clone size: .
J gene: TRBJ2-5
D gene: .
V gene: TRBV2
CDR3 DNA: TGTGCCAGCAGTAGAGCCAGCCGTAGGGAGACCCAGTACTTC
CDR3 protein: CASSRASRRETQYF

clone size: .
J gene: TRBJ1-5
D gene: .
V gene: TRBV7-2
CDR3 DNA: TGTGCCAGCAGCCGTGGGGGGCGCGGCAATCAGCCCCAGCATTTT
CDR3 protein: CASSRGGRGNQPQHF

clone size: .
J gene: TRBJ1-5
D gene: .
V gene: TRBV7-2
CDR3 DNA: TGTGCCAGCAGCCCCAGACAGAGAAATCAGCCCCAGCATTTT
CDR3 protein: CASSPRQRNQPQHF

clone size: .
J gene: TRBJ2-1
D gene: .
V gene: TRBV18
CDR3 DNA: TGTGCCAGCTCACCGAGGGGGGCAAGTGAGCAGTTCTTC
CDR3 protein: CASSPRGASEQFF

clone size: .
J gene: TRBJ2-7
D gene: .
V gene: TRBV5-1
CDR3 DNA: TGCGCCAGCAGCTTGGGTACAGACGCCTACGAGCAGTACTTC
CDR3 protein: CASSLGTDAYEQYF

clone size: once
J gene: TRBJ2-5
D gene: .
V gene: TRBV7-2
CDR3 DNA: TGTGCCAGCAGCTTTTGGACAGAGTACCAAGAGACCCAGTACTTC
CDR3 protein: CASSFWTEYQETQYF

clone size: .
J gene: TRBJ1-3
D gene: .
V gene: TRBV7-6
CDR3 DNA: TGTGCCAGCAGCTCCCGAACTGGGAACACCATATATTTT
CDR3 protein: CASSSRTGNTIYF

clone size: .
J gene: TRBJ2-3
D gene: TRBD2
V gene: TRBV4-1
CDR3 DNA: TGCGCCAGCAGCCAAGGGGACCTAGCGGACTTGCACTCAACAGATACGCAGTATTTT
CDR3 protein: CASSQGDLADLHSTDTQYF

clone size: .
J gene: TRBJ2-3
D gene: TRBD2
V gene: TRBV7-2
CDR3 DNA: TGTGCCAGCAGCTATTACCGCGGGAGGAGCACAGATACGCAGTATTTT
CDR3 protein: CASSYYRGRSTDTQYF

clone size: .
J gene: TRBJ2-7
D gene: .
V gene: TRBV7-2
CDR3 DNA: TGTGCCAGCAGCTTATCGTCGGTTTCCTACGAGCAGTACTTC
CDR3 protein: CASSLSSVSYEQYF

clone size: .
J gene: TRBJ2-7
D gene: TRBD2
V gene: TRBV19
CDR3 DNA: TGTGCCAGTAGCTCCGACAGACTAGCGGGAGCACGCGAGCAGTACTTC
CDR3 protein: CASSSDRLAGAREQYF

clone size: .
J gene: TRBJ2-7
D gene: .
V gene: TRBV2
CDR3 DNA: TGTGCCAGCAGTGGCAGTAGCTACGAGCAGTACTTC
CDR3 protein: CASSGSSYEQYF

clone size: .
J gene: TRBJ2-1
D gene: .
V gene: TRBV20-1
CDR3 DNA: TGCAGTGCTAACCGTGAGCAGTTCTTC
CDR3 protein: CSANREQFF

clone size: .
J gene: TRBJ2-1
D gene: .
V gene: TRBV4-1
CDR3 DNA: TGCGCCAGCAGCCACTTCAATGAGCAGTTCTTC
CDR3 protein: CASSHFNEQFF

clone size: .
J gene: TRBJ1-2
D gene: .
V gene: TRBV5-1
CDR3 DNA: TGCGCCAGCAGCGTAAATGGGGCAGGGAGCGGCTACACCTTC
CDR3 protein: CASSVNGAGSGYTF

clone size: .
J gene: TRBJ1-5
D gene: .
V gene: TRBV7-2
CDR3 DNA: TGTGCCAGCACCGTAGGGGGGGCAGGACAGCCCCAGCATTTT
CDR3 protein: CASTVGGAGQPQHF

clone size: few
J gene: TRBJ2-7
D gene: TRBD2
V gene: TRBV19
CDR3 DNA: TGTGCCAGTAGAGCGGGGCCGAACTCCTACGAGCAGTACTTC
CDR3 protein: CASRAGPNSYEQYF

clone size: .
J gene: TRBJ1-2
D gene: .
V gene: TRBV28
CDR3 DNA: TGTGCCAGCACAGGGTCTGGTGGCTACACCTTC
CDR3 protein: CASTGSGGYTF

clone size: .
J gene: TRBJ2-1
D gene: .
V gene: TRBV14
CDR3 DNA: TGTGCCAGCAGCCAAGGAAGGGGGGGCCCTGGGTCCTACAATGAGCAGTTCTTC
CDR3 protein: CASSQGRGGPGSYNEQFF

clone size: .
J gene: TRBJ2-6
D gene: TRBD1
V gene: TRBV7-9
CDR3 DNA: TGTGCCAGCAGCCGATTTGGACAGGGGGAAGCTGGGGCCAACGTCCTGACTTTC
CDR3 protein: CASSRFGQGEAGANVLTF

clone size: few
J gene: TRBJ2-5
D gene: .
V gene: TRBV7-8
CDR3 DNA: TGTGCCAGCAGCTTATATGTTCAAGAGACCCAGTACTTC
CDR3 protein: CASSLYVQETQYF

clone size: .
J gene: TRBJ2-7
D gene: TRBD2
V gene: TRBV28
CDR3 DNA: TGTGCCAGCAGTCCCGGGGGGGGCCCCACCTACGAGCAGTACTTC
CDR3 protein: CASSPGGGPTYEQYF

clone size: .
J gene: TRBJ1-2
D gene: .
V gene: TRBV29-1
CDR3 DNA: TGCAGCTTAGCCGGAGCTAATGGCTACACCTTC
CDR3 protein: CSLAGANGYTF

clone size: .
J gene: TRBJ1-1
D gene: .
V gene: TRBV27
CDR3 DNA: TGTGCCAGCAGTTCCCAGGGCGATGAAGCTTTCTTT
CDR3 protein: CASSSQGDEAFF

clone size: once
J gene: TRBJ2-5
D gene: .
V gene: TRBV9
CDR3 DNA: TGTGCCAGCGGCTCCAGGGGCCAAGAGACCCAGTACTTC
CDR3 protein: CASGSRGQETQYF

clone size: .
J gene: TRBJ1-2
D gene: TRBD1
V gene: TRBV10-3
CDR3 DNA: TGTGCCATCAGTGACCCGACAGGGTCCAACTATGGCTACACCTTC
CDR3 protein: CAISDPTGSNYGYTF

clone size: .
J gene: TRBJ1-2
D gene: .
V gene: TRBV10-2
CDR3 DNA: TGCGCCAGCAGTGAGCTGTGGATACCGTACTATGGCTACACCTTC
CDR3 protein: CASSELWIPYYGYTF

clone size: .
J gene: TRBJ2-1
D gene: TRBD2
V gene: TRBV7-8
CDR3 DNA: TGTGCCAGCAGCCTGGGCGGGAGCCAGCCCTACAATGAGCAGTTCTTC
CDR3 protein: CASSLGGSQPYNEQFF

clone size: few
J gene: TRBJ1-5
D gene: .
V gene: TRBV18
CDR3 DNA: TGTGCCAGCTCACGAGATTCAGGGGAGGATCAGCCCCAGCATTTT
CDR3 protein: CASSRDSGEDQPQHF

clone size: .
J gene: TRBJ2-3
D gene: .
V gene: TRBV4-1
CDR3 DNA: TGCGCCAGCAGCCACACCCTGGCGGGTAGCACAGATACGCAGTATTTT
CDR3 protein: CASSHTLAGSTDTQYF

clone size: .
J gene: TRBJ2-3
D gene: .
V gene: TRBV28
CDR3 DNA: TGTGCCAGCAGTCCAGGGACGGGACACACAGATACGCAGTATTTT
CDR3 protein: CASSPGTGHTDTQYF

clone size: once
J gene: TRBJ2-1
D gene: .
V gene: TRBV21-1
CDR3 DNA: TGTGCCAGCAGCAAGGCCTTTAGAACGGGCTTTGAGCAGTTCTTC
CDR3 protein: CASSKAFRTGFEQFF

clone size: once
J gene: TRBJ1-2
D gene: .
V gene: TRBV11-2
CDR3 DNA: TGTGCCAGCAGCATGGGGCAATCATATGGCTACACCTTC
CDR3 protein: CASSMGQSYGYTF

clone size: .
J gene: TRBJ1-4
D gene: .
V gene: TRBV6-6
CDR3 DNA: TGTGCCAGCAGTTTGGGGCACGACAGGCGGAATGAAAAACTGTTTTTT
CDR3 protein: CASSLGHDRRNEKLFF

clone size: .
J gene: TRBJ2-3
D gene: .
V gene: TRBV29-1
CDR3 DNA: TGCAGCGTTGATATCGCCCCCCTGGATACGCAGTATTTT
CDR3 protein: CSVDIAPLDTQYF

clone size: few
J gene: TRBJ2-1
D gene: .
V gene: TRBV29-1
CDR3 DNA: TGCAGCGCCCGAGTGCAGGGGAGCTCCTACAATGAGCAGTTCTTC
CDR3 protein: CSARVQGSSYNEQFF

clone size: .
J gene: TRBJ2-5
D gene: .
V gene: TRBV29-1
CDR3 DNA: TGCAGCGTTGAGGCAGCAGAAGAGACCCAGTACTTC
CDR3 protein: CSVEAAEETQYF

clone size: once
J gene: TRBJ1-1
D gene: TRBD1
V gene: TRBV18
CDR3 DNA: TGTGCCAGCTCACCATTAGGACAGGGGGAAATAAACACTGAAGCTTTCTTT
CDR3 protein: CASSPLGQGEINTEAFF

clone size: .
J gene: TRBJ2-3
D gene: .
V gene: TRBV5-1
CDR3 DNA: TGCGCCAGCAGGCCCCATTTAGGCACAGATACGCAGTATTTT
CDR3 protein: CASRPHLGTDTQYF

clone size: .
J gene: TRBJ1-4
D gene: .
V gene: TRBV5-1
CDR3 DNA: TGCGCCAGCAGCTTGGAGGCAAGTAATGAAAAACTGTTTTTT
CDR3 protein: CASSLEASNEKLFF

clone size: few
J gene: TRBJ1-1
D gene: TRBD1
V gene: TRBV2
CDR3 DNA: TGTGCCAGCGGATCACAGGGGATGAACACTGAAGCTTTCTTT
CDR3 protein: CASGSQGMNTEAFF

clone size: .
J gene: TRBJ2-1
D gene: TRBD2
V gene: TRBV6-5
CDR3 DNA: TGTGCCAGCACCGAAACTTTAGCGGGAGGTGAGCAGTTCTTC
CDR3 protein: CASTETLAGGEQFF

clone size: .
J gene: TRBJ2-3
D gene: .
V gene: TRBV5-4
CDR3 DNA: TGTGCCAGCAGCTTGTCGGGAATTGGCGGCGGCAGCACAGATACGCAGTATTTT
CDR3 protein: CASSLSGIGGGSTDTQYF

clone size: once
J gene: TRBJ2-5
D gene: TRBD2
V gene: TRBV18
CDR3 DNA: TGTGCCAGCTCACCCCTTCTAGCGGACCAAGAGACCCAGTACTTC
CDR3 protein: CASSPLLADQETQYF

clone size: .
J gene: TRBJ2-3
D gene: .
V gene: TRBV13
CDR3 DNA: TGTGCCAGCAGCCGATTCGTTGATACGCAGTATTTT
CDR3 protein: CASSRFVDTQYF

clone size: once
J gene: TRBJ2-7
D gene: TRBD2
V gene: TRBV7-8
CDR3 DNA: TGTGCCAGCAGCACGACTAGCGGGGAAGGGTACGAGCAGTACTTC
CDR3 protein: CASSTTSGEGYEQYF

clone size: few
J gene: TRBJ1-5
D gene: TRBD1
V gene: TRBV5-5
CDR3 DNA: TGTGCCAGCAGTGAGGGGACAGGCGCTTTGTCCCAGCATTTT
CDR3 protein: CASSEGTGALSQHF